These 23 T cell receptor delta chains originate from one sample sequenced in a study of γδ T cells in repeated Plasmodium falciparum infection. TCRdb reprocessed the multiplex PCR reads through CATT. The sample has tens of thousands of delta-chain clones; more than 1.4% are singletons. Vgamma9/Vdelta2+ and Vdelta2-negative gammadelta T cells were flow-sorted from PBMC for bulk sequencing. Material for sequencing was gamma-delta T cells from blood. The source is a pool of human donors (malaria-infected and uninfected, not separated).

This clone was recorded at least ten times. The protein TCRdb lists belongs to a much larger clone and differs from this DNA's translation at residue 9, which points to a read error; the protein shown is made from the DNA. The genes are TRDV2 and TRDJ1; 9 bases line up with TRDD3. Germline CDR1 reads GEAIGNYY; CDR2 reads EKD. Trimming cost V 1 base and J 3 bases; bases outside gene matches: 8. This CDR3 has 16 amino acids. The CDR3 loop is CACDTLGDATPDKLIF. The CDR3 bases are TGTGCCTGTGACACTCTGGGGGATGCCACCCCCGATAAACTCATCTTT.

Concerning this clone itself: The TCRdb protein, from a much larger clone, departs from this DNA's translation at residue 8, likely by read error; the protein shown derives from the DNA. The rearrangement links TRDV2 to TRDJ1; D is ambiguous. No J gene was available from TCRdb, and it was assigned here by a germline match of the DNA. V was clipped by 3 bases and J by 0 bases, with 13 bases between them. Germline CDR1 and CDR2: GEAIGNYY and EKD. The CDR3 length is 15 residues. The DNA for the CDR3 is TGTGCCTGTGACCGCGTGATGGAGGACACCGATAAACTCATCTTT. As protein: CACDRVMEDTDKLIF.

Points on this clone: TCRdb has a much larger clone's protein, which differs at residue 14 from the translation of this DNA, likely because of a read error; what is shown is the protein translated from the DNA. The chain is built from TRDV1 and TRDJ1; 8 bases are shared with TRDD2. This CDR3 comprises 19 residues. Losses at the gene ends were 0 bases for V and 3 bases for J; bases not matched to a gene: 15. The germline CDR1 and CDR2 sequences are TSWWSYY and QGS. The CDR3 bases are TGTGCTCTTGGGGAACTTCATCTTCCTACGAAGGGTTCCGCCGATAAACTCATCTTT. This encodes CALGELHLPTKGSADKLIF.

The table lists this clone with a few counts. The translation of this DNA and the TCRdb protein of a much larger clone differ at residue 12, probably owing to a read error; the protein shown here is translated from the DNA. The chain links TRDV2 to TRDJ1; D possibly corresponds to TRDD3 (6 bases). The J gene is not listed in TCRdb, so it was assigned here from a DNA match to germline. V lost 0 bases and J lost 4, with 20 bases in between. The CDR3 is 17 amino acids. Looked up from germline, CDR1 is GEAIGNYY and CDR2 is EKD. The CDR3 here is CACDTVGVTLYIDKLIF. The CDR3 DNA reads TGTGCCTGTGACACCGTGGGGGTTACTCTGTACATCGATAAACTCATCTTT.

This clone was observed a handful of times. Given a far larger clone just one base away, this is likely a sequencing read error. Other DNA sequences in this sample translate to the same CDR3. The CDR3 is CALGELSTWAPWGMRVIF. The CDR3 nucleotides read TGTGCTCTTGGGGAACTTTCCACGTGGGCCCCCTGGGGGATGAGGGTCATCTTC. The V and J genes are TRDV1 and TRDJ1, with 9 nucleotides matching TRDD3. The CDR3 runs to 18 residues. CDR1 TSWWSYY and CDR2 QGS come from the germline V gene.

The table lists this clone with many counts. The gene calls are TRAV29/DV5 and TRDJ1, with D tentatively TRDD3 (6 bases). Per the germline V gene, CDR1 is NSMFDY and CDR2 is ISSIKDK. This CDR3 comprises 17 residues. V dropped 5 bases and J dropped 0 bases, with 23 bases sitting between them. Written as DNA, the CDR3 is TGTGCAGCTCGGGGGCCCAAGGGGATCAAGTACACCGATAAACTCATCTTT. Translated, it gives CAARGPKGIKYTDKLIF.

This clone was detected only a few times. TCRdb lists the protein of a much larger clone for this DNA, which differs at residue 17, so this is likely a read error; the protein given here is translated from the DNA itself. No call exists for the J gene, whereas the V gene is TRDV1; TRDD3, the table's D call, was not compared with the DNA. Germline values: CDR1 TSWWSYY, CDR2 QGS. The CDR3 runs to 19 residues. For the CDR3, the DNA is TGTGCTCTTGGAGCCGGAGGAATCCCGTGGATACTCCGAACCGATAAACCCATCTTT. It encodes CALGAGGIPWILRTDKPIF.

This clone was counted only a few times. TCRdb shows a much larger clone's protein in place of this DNA's translation, and the two differ at residue 10, likely through a read error; the protein shown is translated from the DNA. The V and J genes are TRDV1 and TRDJ1; perhaps TRDD3 as D (6 bases). TCRdb is silent on the J gene; assignment here came from matching the DNA to germline. Per the germline V gene, CDR1 is TSWWSYY and CDR2 is QGS. The CDR3 sequence is 21 residues long. Trimming took 2 bases from V and 0 from J, leaving 28 bases between them. CDR3 bases: TGTGCTCTTGGGGAATCTACACACAACCCTGGGTGGGGGGAGAACACCGATAAACTCATCTTT. Its protein product is CALGESTHNPGWGENTDKLIF.

In the case of this clone: A far larger clone is off by one base, so a read error is likely. The sample contains more than one DNA sequence encoding this CDR3. The V and J genes are TRDV1 and TRDJ1, with D tentatively TRDD2 (5 bases). Assignment of the J gene here rests on matching the DNA to germline, because TCRdb gives none. CDR3 length: 14 residues. CDR1 is TSWWSYY, CDR2 QGS, per germline. V was shortened by 5 bases and J by 6 bases, with 16 bases between the two germline ends. In DNA form, the CDR3 reads TGTGCTCTTGGGTTCCTCCACGTTCGGTATAAACTCATCTTT. It codes for CALGFLHVRYKLIF.

Sample share makes this clone medium-sized (0.01 to 0.1%). This same CDR3 is encoded by further DNA sequences in the sample. The rearrangement uses TRDV1 and TRDJ1, with 9 nucleotides matching TRDD3. The V gene end was trimmed by 2 bases and the J gene end by 8 bases; junction bases not matched to a gene: 15. The CDR3 runs to 17 residues. Germline V gene sequence: CDR1 TSWWSYY, CDR2 QGS. The CDR3 region is CALGEIPSFTGGAKLIF. CDR3 bases: TGTGCTCTTGGGGAAATCCCTTCCTTTACTGGGGGAGCCAAACTCATCTTT.

Regarding this clone: A read error is likely here: a far larger clone is one base away. This sample also contains other DNA sequences that code for the same CDR3. This chain links TRDV2 with TRDJ2; 7 nucleotides line up with TRDD3. The J gene was not available in TCRdb and was assigned here by matching the DNA to germline segments. The CDR3 has 19 residues. Germline CDR1 is GEAIGNYY and CDR2 is EKD. V was pared by 0 bases and J by 4 bases, with 16 bases of the junction left unmatched. The CDR3 loop reads CACDTDVPTRTGETAQLFF. The CDR3 DNA reads as TGTGCCTGTGACACCGACGTCCCAACCCGTACTGGGGAGACAGCACAACTCTTCTTT.

Remarks on this clone: This likely came from a read error, as a far larger clone is one base away. At the DNA level, this CDR3 is encoded by other sequences in the same sample as well. The chain carries TRDV1 and TRDJ1; 7 positions match TRDD3. The J gene, left out of TCRdb, was set here by checking the DNA against germline. V lost 0 bases and J lost 0; bases outside the gene matches: 16. There are 20 residues in the CDR3. Germline assignment: CDR1 TSWWSYY and CDR2 QGS. CDR3 in DNA: TGTGCTCTTGGGGAACTGAAGTCGGACTGGGGCCTTTTTTACACCGATAAACTCATCTTT. Translation gives CALGELKSDWGLFYTDKLIF.

This clone was counted at least ten times. The same CDR3 also results from other DNA sequences found in this sample. The rearrangement joins TRDV1 to TRDJ2; 9 bases match TRDD3. CDR3 length equals 19 residues. With V trimmed by 6 bases and J by 5 bases, 19 bases remained unmatched. In germline, CDR1 is TSWWSYY, CDR2 QGS. The DNA of the CDR3 is TGTGCTCTTGGAGTCGTCTTCCTAAAGGGGATACGCCATACAGCACAACTCTTCTTT. Translating gives CALGVVFLKGIRHTAQLFF.

Note on this clone: The TCRdb record carries a much larger clone's protein, which differs from this DNA's translation at residue 9; a read error is the likely cause, and the protein listed here is the DNA translation. This chain joins TRDV1 and TRDJ1; 13 bases map to TRDD3. The J gene, left out of TCRdb, was set here by checking the DNA against germline. In germline, CDR1 is TSWWSYY, CDR2 QGS. There are 24 residues in the CDR3. Trimming removed 1 base from V and 0 bases from J; junction bases left unmatched: 23. Written as DNA, the CDR3 is TGTGCTCTTGGGGAACGGTCCCTCCCTAGGGTACTTAACTGGGGGATACGGTACACCGATAAACTCATCTTT. It yields the protein CALGERSLPRVLNWGIRYTDKLIF.

The sample holds a few counts of this clone. TCRdb assigns this DNA the protein of a much larger clone, which departs from its translation at residue 11; this likely reflects a read error, and the protein shown comes from translating the DNA. J is TRDJ1 and V is TRDV1; D not certain. No J segment appears in TCRdb, so it was assigned here by matching the sequence to germline. The CDR3 is made up of 19 amino acids. Germline lookup yields CDR1 TSWWSYY and CDR2 QGS. Trimming removed 1 base at V and 2 bases at J, with 23 bases between. The CDR3 sequence is CALGEPIRGGVRGTDKLIF. Written as DNA, the CDR3 is TGTGCTCTTGGGGAACCCATCCGCGGCGGGGTACGAGGGACCGATAAACTCATCTTT.

This clone showed up just a few times. A read error is likely here: a far larger clone is one base away. Other DNA sequences in this specimen translate into the identical CDR3. This chain connects TRDV2 to TRDJ3; TRDD3 matches 13 bases. TCRdb does not report a J gene; here it was assigned by matching the DNA to germline references. The V gene's germline CDR1 is GEAIGNYY and CDR2 EKD. CDR3 length: 21 residues. CDR3 protein: CACDEVLGDTPRSWDTRQMFF. The CDR3 bases are TGTGCTTGTGACGAGGTACTGGGGGATACGCCCCGTTCCTGGGACACCCGACAGATGTTTTTC.

This clone came up many times. V is TRDV2 and J is TRDJ1; 12 bases are a match to TRDD3. This CDR3 spans 17 amino acids. Trimming cost V 3 bases and J 2 bases; bases outside gene matches: 9. Germline lookup yields CDR1 GEAIGNYY and CDR2 EKD. DNA for the CDR3: TGTGCCTGTGACGCGTTACTGGGGGATACTCGAACCGATAAACTCATCTTT. Its translation: CACDALLGDTRTDKLIF.

Worth noting for this clone: A read error is likely here: a far larger clone is one base away. Other nucleotide sequences from this sample produce the same CDR3. The gene calls are TRDV1 and TRDJ1, with D unclear. No J segment appears in TCRdb, so it was assigned here by matching the sequence to germline. The CDR3 is made up of 16 amino acids. Germline values: CDR1 TSWWSYY, CDR2 QGS. CDR3 region: CAYSTLDGLYTDKLIF. CDR3 sequence (DNA): TGTGCTTATTCGACTTTAGATGGTCTGTACACCGACAAACTCATCTTT.

As for this clone: Given a much more abundant clone one base away, this may be a read error. This chain connects TRDV1 to TRDJ1; D possibly uses TRDD2 or TRDD3 (5 bases each). The J gene is absent in TCRdb and was assigned here via DNA matching to germline. This CDR3 comprises 20 residues. Germline assignment: CDR1 TSWWSYY and CDR2 QGS. CDR3 protein: CALGEPSYIPRGASTDELIF. CDR3 in DNA: TGTGCTCTTGGGGAACCATCCTATATCCCCCGGGGGGCTTCCACCGATGAACTCATCTTT.

This clone was counted a few times. This sequence is one base from a far larger clone and is likely a read error. The sample has other DNA sequences that encode this CDR3 too. V gene TRDV1 combines with J gene TRDJ1, with 9 positions matching TRDD3. TCRdb leaves out the J gene; it was filled in here by matching the DNA to germline. V shed 3 bases and J 10 bases; nucleotides not matched to a gene: 12. The germline CDR1 and CDR2 sequences are TSWWSYY and QGS. This CDR3 has 15 residues. The CDR3 sequence: CALGELKAGGSRLIF. The DNA for the CDR3 is TGTGCTCTTGGGGAGCTGAAAGCTGGGGGATCAAGACTCATCTTT.

By proportion, this clone is medium-sized. Different DNA sequences within this sample yield the same CDR3. The J gene is TRDJ1, the V gene TRDV1; the match to TRDD3 covers 13 bases. V lost 0 bases to trimming and J lost 0 bases; unmatched junction nucleotides: 16. The CDR3 is made up of 22 amino acids. Per the germline V gene, CDR1 is TSWWSYY and CDR2 is QGS. The CDR3 sequence: CALGELGSSRTGGYVDTDKLIF. CDR3 nucleotide sequence: TGTGCTCTTGGGGAACTGGGATCAAGTCGTACTGGGGGATACGTCGACACCGATAAACTCATCTTT.

This clone was picked up a small number of times. TCRdb records a much larger clone's protein for this DNA, with a difference at residue 17 that likely arises from a read error; the protein given is the translation of the DNA. The J gene is TRDJ1, the V gene TRAV14/DV4; 10 bases line up with TRDD3. Unmatched junction bases numbered 23, after V lost 0 bases and J lost 13 bases. Germline CDR1 is TSDPSYG and CDR2 is QGSYDQQN (reference sequence). The CDR3 is 19 residues long. This CDR3 reads CAMREGDSRYWGIPRGPIF. The CDR3 coding sequence is TGTGCAATGAGAGAGGGTGATTCTCGTTACTGGGGGATCCCGCGGGGACCCATCTTT.

A word on this clone: TCRdb's entry gives the protein of a much larger clone, which mismatches this DNA's translation at residue 8, likely from a read error; the protein reported here is translated from the DNA. CDR3 sequence reads: CACDTGKSLGDTPDKLIF. The CDR3 DNA follows: TGTGCCTGTGACACCGGGAAGTCACTGGGGGATACGCCCGATAAACTCATCTTT. V is TRDV2 and J is TRDJ1; TRDD3 matches at 13 bases. Germline CDR1 GEAIGNYY, CDR2 EKD. Trimming at V came to 0 bases and at J to 3 bases, leaving 9 bases not matched to a gene. This CDR3 has 18 amino acids.